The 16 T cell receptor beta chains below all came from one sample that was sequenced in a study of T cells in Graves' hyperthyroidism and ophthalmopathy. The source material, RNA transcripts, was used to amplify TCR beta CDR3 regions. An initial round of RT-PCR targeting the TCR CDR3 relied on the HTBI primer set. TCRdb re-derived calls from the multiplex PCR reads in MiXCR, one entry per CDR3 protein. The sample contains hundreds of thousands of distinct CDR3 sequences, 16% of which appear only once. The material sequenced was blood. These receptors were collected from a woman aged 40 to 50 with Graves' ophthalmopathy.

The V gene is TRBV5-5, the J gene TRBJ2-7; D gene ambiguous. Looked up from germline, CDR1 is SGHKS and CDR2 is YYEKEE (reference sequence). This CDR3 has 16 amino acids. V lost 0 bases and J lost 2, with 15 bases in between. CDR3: CASSLGVVGGTYEQYF. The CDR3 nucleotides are TGTGCCAGCAGCTTGGGAGTAGTGGGCGGCACCTACGAGCAGTACTTC. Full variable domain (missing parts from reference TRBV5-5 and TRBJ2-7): DAGVTQSPTHLIKTRGQQVTLRCSPISGHKSVSWYQQVLGQGPQFIFQYYEKEERGRGNFPDRFSARQFPNYSSELNVNALLLGDSALYLCASSLGVVGGTYEQYFGPGTRLTVT.

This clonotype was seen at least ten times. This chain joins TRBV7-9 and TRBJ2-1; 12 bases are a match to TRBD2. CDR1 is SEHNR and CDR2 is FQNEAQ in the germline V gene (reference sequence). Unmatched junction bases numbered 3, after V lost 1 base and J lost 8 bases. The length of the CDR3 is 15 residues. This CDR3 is CASSLGLAGVHEQFF. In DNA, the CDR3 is TGTGCCAGCAGCTTAGGACTAGCGGGAGTACATGAGCAGTTCTTC.

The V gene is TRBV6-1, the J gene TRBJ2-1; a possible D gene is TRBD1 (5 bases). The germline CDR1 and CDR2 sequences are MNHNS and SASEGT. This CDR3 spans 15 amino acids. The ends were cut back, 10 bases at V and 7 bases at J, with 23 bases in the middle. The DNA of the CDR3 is TGTGCCACCTCGAGTTATACGCTCAGGGAAAATGAGCAGTTCTTC. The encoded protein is CATSSYTLRENEQFF.

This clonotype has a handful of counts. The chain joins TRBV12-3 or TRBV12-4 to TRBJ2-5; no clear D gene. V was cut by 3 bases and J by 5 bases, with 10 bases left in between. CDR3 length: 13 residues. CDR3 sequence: CASSFKGLETQYF. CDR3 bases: TGTGCCAGCAGTTTTAAGGGTCTTGAGACCCAGTACTTC.

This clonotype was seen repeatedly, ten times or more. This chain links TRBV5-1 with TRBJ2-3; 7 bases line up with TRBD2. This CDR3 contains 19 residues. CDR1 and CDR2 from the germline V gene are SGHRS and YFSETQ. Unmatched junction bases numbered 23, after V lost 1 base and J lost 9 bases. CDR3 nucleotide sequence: TGCGCCAGCAGCTTGTATCCGGGCGCGGCAGCGGGACCCTCCTCCACGCAGTATTTT. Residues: CASSLYPGAAAGPSSTQYF.

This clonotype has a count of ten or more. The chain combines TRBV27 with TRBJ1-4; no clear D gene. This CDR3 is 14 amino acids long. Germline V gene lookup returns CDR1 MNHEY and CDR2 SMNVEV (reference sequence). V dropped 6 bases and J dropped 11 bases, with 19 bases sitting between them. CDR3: CASRPVQRARKLFF. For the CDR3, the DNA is TGTGCCAGCAGGCCGGTTCAGAGAGCGCGTAAACTGTTTTTT.

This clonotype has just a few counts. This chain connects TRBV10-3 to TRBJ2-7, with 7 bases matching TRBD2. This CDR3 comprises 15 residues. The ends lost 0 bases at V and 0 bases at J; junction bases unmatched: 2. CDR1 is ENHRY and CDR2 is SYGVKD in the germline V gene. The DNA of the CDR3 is TGTGCCATCAGTGAGTCGTGGGAGGGCTCCTACGAGCAGTACTTC. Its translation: CAISESWEGSYEQYF.

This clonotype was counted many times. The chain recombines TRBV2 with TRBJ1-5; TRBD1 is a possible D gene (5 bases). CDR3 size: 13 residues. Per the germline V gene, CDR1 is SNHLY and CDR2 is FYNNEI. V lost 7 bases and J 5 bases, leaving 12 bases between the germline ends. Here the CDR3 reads CASNPLGDQPQHF. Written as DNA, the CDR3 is TGTGCCAGCAATCCTTTGGGGGATCAGCCCCAGCATTTT. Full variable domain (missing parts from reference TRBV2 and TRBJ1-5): EPEVTQTPSHQVTQMGQEVILRCVPISNHLYFYWYRQILGQKVEFLVSFYNNEISEKSEIFDDQFSVERPDGSNFTLKIRSTKLEDSAMYFCASNPLGDQPQHFGDGTRLSIL.

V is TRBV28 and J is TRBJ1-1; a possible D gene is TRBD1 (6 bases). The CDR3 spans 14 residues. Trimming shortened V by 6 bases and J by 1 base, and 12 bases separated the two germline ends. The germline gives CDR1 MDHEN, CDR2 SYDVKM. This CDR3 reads CASRPGQPNTEAFF. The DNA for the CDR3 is TGTGCCAGCAGACCTGGACAGCCGAACACTGAAGCTTTCTTT.

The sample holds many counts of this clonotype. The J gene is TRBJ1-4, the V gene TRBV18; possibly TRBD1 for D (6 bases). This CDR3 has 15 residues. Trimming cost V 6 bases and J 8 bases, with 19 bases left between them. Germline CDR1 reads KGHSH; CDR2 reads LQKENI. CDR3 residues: CASSRQTGSQEKLFF. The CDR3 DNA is TGTGCCAGCTCCCGGCAAACAGGGAGTCAGGAAAAACTGTTTTTT.

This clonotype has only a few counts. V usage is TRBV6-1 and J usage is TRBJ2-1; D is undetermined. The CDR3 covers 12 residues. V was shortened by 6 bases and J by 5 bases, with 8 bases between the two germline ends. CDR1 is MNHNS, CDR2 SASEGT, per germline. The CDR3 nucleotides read TGTGCCAGCAGACCCTCAAACAATGAGCAGTTCTTC. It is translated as CASRPSNNEQFF.

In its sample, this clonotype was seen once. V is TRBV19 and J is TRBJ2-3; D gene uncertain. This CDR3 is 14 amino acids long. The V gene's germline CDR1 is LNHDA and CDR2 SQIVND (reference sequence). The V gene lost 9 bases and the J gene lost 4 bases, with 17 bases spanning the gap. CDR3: CASDSGSIADTQYF. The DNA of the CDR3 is TGTGCCAGCGATAGTGGTTCAATCGCAGATACGCAGTATTTT.

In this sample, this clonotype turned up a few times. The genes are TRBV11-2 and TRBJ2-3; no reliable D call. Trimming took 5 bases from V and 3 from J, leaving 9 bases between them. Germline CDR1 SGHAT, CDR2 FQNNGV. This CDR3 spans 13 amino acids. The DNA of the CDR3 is TGTGCCAGCAGCAGAGACAAGACAGATACGCAGTATTTT. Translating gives CASSRDKTDTQYF.

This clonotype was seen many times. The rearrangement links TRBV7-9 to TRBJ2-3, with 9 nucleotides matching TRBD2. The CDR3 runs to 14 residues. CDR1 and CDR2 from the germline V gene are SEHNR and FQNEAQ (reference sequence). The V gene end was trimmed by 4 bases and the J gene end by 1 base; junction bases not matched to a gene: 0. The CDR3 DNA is TGTGCCAGCAGCTGGACTAGCGGCACAGATACGCAGTATTTT. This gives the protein CASSWTSGTDTQYF.

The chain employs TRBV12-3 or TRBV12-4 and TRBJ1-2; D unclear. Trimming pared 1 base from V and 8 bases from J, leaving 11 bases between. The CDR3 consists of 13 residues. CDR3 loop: CASSLVGSEGYTF. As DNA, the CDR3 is TGTGCCAGCAGTTTAGTAGGGTCGGAAGGCTACACCTTC.

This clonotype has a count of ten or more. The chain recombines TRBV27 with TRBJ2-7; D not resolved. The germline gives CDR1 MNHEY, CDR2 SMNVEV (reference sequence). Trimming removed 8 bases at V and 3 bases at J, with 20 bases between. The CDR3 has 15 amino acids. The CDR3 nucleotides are TGTGCCAGCTCCCTCCGTTTCGGGCATTACTACGAGCAGTACTTC. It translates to CASSLRFGHYYEQYF.